Listed here is a single T cell receptor beta chain. Its antigen remains unknown. The junction departs from germline at one end; a sequencing error may be responsible. The CDR3 is 15 amino acids. CDR1 is MNHEY, CDR2 SVGEGT, per germline. The sample is drawn from a study of T cell repertoires in cytomegalovirus infection. Study as a whole: Evidence of both CMV infection and a matching HLA type came from public TCR beta signatures. Overall study findings and caveats: It was HLA-C-restricted CMV-specific TCR beta clonotypes that dominated the response ex vivo. Using cumulative public TCR beta family frequency, the authors identified those who carried CMV together with the relevant HLA.

One entry per CDR3 protein, called by TCRdb with MiXCR from the reads. The data show 150,000 to 200,000 distinct CDR3 sequences, approximately 9.7% seen once. This sequence joins TRBV6-2 or TRBV6-3 and TRBJ2-7; TRBD1 matches 7 bases. Material for sequencing was PBMCs. This receptor was obtained from a human donor in good health (CMV status not recorded). Some clones in this sample may be carry-over from other donors' samples. The CDR3 sequence: CAGSSPGQSSYEQYF. The CDR3 DNA follows: TGTGCCGGCAGTTCCCCGGGACAGAGCTCCTACGAGCAGTACTTC.